The clone carrying this T cell receptor (beta chain) was observed a few times. Its antigen is unidentified. The data derive from a study of identical twins. Findings of the study overall: Invariant MAIT and iNKT cells could partly confound zero-insertion analyses. Instead of following the same donors, the conclusions were based on cross-sectional statistical analysis.

V lost 4 bases to trimming and J lost 8 bases; unmatched junction nucleotides: 6. This CDR3 spans 12 amino acids. Per the germline V gene, CDR1 is SQVTM and CDR2 is ANQGSEA. One entry per CDR3 protein, called by TCRdb with MiXCR from the 5' RACE reads. The repertoire holds roughly 1.6 million distinct CDR3 sequences, with roughly 35% as singletons. Sequencing was performed on cord blood. This TCR was sampled from a newborn girl in good health. The rearrangement uses TRBV29-1 and TRBJ1-2, with 8 bases identical to TRBD1. CDR3 DNA: TGCAGCGTTGGGACAGGGTCCTGGGGCTACACCTTC. It encodes CSVGTGSWGYTF. Together with reference TRBV29-1 and TRBJ1-2, the CDR3 gives the full variable domain: SAVISQKPSRDICQRGTSLTIQCQVDSQVTMMFWYRQQPGQSLTLIATANQGSEATYESGFVIDKFPISRPNLTFSTLTVSNMSPEDSSIYLCSVGTGSWGYTFGSGTRLTVV.